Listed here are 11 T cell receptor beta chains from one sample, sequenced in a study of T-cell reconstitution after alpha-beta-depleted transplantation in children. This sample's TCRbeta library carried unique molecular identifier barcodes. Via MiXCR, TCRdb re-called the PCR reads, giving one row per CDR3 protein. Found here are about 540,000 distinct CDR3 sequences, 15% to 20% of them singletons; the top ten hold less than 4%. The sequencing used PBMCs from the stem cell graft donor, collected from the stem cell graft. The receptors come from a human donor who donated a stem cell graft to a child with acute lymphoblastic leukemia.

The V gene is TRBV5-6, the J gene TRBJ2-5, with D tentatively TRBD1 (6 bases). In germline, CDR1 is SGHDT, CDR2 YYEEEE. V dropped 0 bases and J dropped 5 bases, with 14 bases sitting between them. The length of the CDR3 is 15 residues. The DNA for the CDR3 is TGTGCCAGCAGCTTGGTACAGGGCCCGGGGGAGACCCAGTACTTC. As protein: CASSLVQGPGETQYF.

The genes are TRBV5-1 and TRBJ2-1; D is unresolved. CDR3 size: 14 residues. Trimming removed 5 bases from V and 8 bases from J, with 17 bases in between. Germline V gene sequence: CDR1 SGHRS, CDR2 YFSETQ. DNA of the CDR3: TGCGCCAGCAGGAGCCTCATACGGAGCCATGAGCAGTTCTTC. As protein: CASRSLIRSHEQFF.

The CDR3, as DNA: TGCGCCAGCAGCTTGCAGGAGGGTAGCACAGATACGCAGTATTTT. Translating it yields CASSLQEGSTDTQYF. The chain links TRBV5-1 to TRBJ2-3; D might be TRBD2 (6 bases). CDR1 is SGHRS, CDR2 YFSETQ, per germline. The CDR3 is made up of 15 amino acids. V shed 1 base and J shed 0 bases, with 9 bases lying between them.

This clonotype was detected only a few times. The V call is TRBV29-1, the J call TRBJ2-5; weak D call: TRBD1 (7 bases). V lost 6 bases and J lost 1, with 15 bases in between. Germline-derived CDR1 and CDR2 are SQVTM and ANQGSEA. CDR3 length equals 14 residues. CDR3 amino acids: CSVGRRGLQETQYF. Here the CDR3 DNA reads TGCAGCGTCGGCAGGAGGGGGCTCCAAGAGACCCAGTACTTC.

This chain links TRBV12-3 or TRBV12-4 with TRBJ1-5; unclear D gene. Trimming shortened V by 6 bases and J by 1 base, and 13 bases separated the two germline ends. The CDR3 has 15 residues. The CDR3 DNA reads TGTGCCAGCAGCCCCTCCGCCTCCAGCAATCAGCCCCAGCATTTT. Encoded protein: CASSPSASSNQPQHF.

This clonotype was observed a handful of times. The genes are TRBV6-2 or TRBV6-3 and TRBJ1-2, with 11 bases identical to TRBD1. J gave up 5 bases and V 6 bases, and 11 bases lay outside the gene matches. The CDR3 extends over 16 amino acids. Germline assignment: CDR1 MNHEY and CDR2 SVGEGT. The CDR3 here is CASSIGQGASFYGYTF. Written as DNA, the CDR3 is TGTGCCAGCAGCATAGGACAGGGGGCGAGTTTTTATGGCTACACCTTC.

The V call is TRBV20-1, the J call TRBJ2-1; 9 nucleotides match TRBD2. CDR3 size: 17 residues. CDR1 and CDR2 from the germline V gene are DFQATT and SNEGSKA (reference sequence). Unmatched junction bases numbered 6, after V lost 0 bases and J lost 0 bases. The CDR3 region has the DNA TGCAGTGCTAGAGATCGGAGCGGGAGGAGCTCCTACAATGAGCAGTTCTTC. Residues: CSARDRSGRSSYNEQFF.

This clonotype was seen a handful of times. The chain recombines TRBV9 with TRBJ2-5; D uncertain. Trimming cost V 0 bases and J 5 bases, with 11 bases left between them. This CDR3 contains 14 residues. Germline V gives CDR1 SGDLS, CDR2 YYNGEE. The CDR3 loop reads CASSVAVGMETQYF. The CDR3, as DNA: TGTGCCAGCAGCGTAGCTGTGGGGATGGAGACCCAGTACTTC.

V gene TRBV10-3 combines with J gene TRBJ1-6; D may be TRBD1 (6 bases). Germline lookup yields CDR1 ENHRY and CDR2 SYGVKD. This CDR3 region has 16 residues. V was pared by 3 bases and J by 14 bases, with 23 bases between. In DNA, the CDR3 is TGTGCCATCAGTGACATGCCCGGGACACGGACATGGGCCCTCCACTTT. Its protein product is CAISDMPGTRTWALHF.

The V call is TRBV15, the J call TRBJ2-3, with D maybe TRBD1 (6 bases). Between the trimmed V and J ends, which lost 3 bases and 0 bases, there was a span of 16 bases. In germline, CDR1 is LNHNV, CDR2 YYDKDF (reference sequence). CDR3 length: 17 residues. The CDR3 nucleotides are TGTGCCACCAGCAGGCCCCCCAAGGGGGACAGCACAGATACGCAGTATTTT. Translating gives CATSRPPKGDSTDTQYF.

The CDR3 reads CASSLEWELFF. The DNA for the CDR3 is TGCGCCAGCAGCTTAGAGTGGGAGCTGTTTTTT. The chain uses TRBV5-1 and TRBJ2-2; no clear D. Trimming pared 2 bases from V and 9 bases from J, leaving 5 bases between. The CDR3 loop spans 11 amino acids. Germline V lookup: CDR1 SGHRS, CDR2 YFSETQ.